This T cell receptor (beta chain) appears in the sequencing data of a study of CD8 T cells in Susac syndrome. The CD8+ and CD4+ T cells were negatively isolated, with the TEMRA cells enriched by FACS. Roughly 0.45 to 1 ug RNA was reverse transcribed with random hexamers. An immunoSEQ multiplex PCR generated amplified TCR beta CDR3 products spanning 54 Vbeta and 13 Jbeta. TCRdb independently ran MiXCR on the immunoSEQ multiplex PCR reads; one entry per CDR3 protein. This sample carries around 190,000 distinct CDR3 sequences, roughly 95% of them seen once, and the ten largest clones take 0.15% to 0.2%. The CDR3 is made up of 15 amino acids. Germline V CDR1 and CDR2: MNHEY, SVGAGI. The ends were cut back, 3 bases at V and 4 bases at J, with 13 bases in the middle.

The chain links TRBV6-5 to TRBJ2-1, with D tentatively TRBD2 (5 bases). Specimen: CD8+ T cells from PBMCs. The sequence derives from a human donor with multiple sclerosis. CDR3 nucleotide sequence: TGTGCCAGCAGTTATCGCAGCGGTGCTTACAATGAGCAGTTCTTC. It codes for CASSYRSGAYNEQFF.